Below are 32 T cell receptor beta chains sequenced from a single sample in a study of T cells in Graves' hyperthyroidism and ophthalmopathy. It was RNA transcripts that yielded the amplified TCR beta CDR3 regions. First-round RT-PCR with HTBI primers amplified the TCR CDR3 region. Each CDR3 protein is one row after TCRdb ran MiXCR on the multiplex PCR reads. Of 550,000 to 850,000 distinct CDR3 sequences in the sample, roughly a sixth were seen once. Material: blood. These receptors were collected from a woman between 45 and 60 years old with Graves' hyperthyroidism that later progressed to Graves' ophthalmopathy.

This clonotype has just a few counts. The chain carries TRBV10-3 and TRBJ1-1; TRBD1 matches 8 bases. Germline V gives CDR1 ENHRY, CDR2 SYGVKD. The trim removed 6 bases at V and 0 bases at J, leaving 12 bases unmatched. There are 17 residues in the CDR3. The CDR3 DNA follows: TGTGCCATCAGCGATTTACCGGGACAGGCCATGAACACTGAAGCTTTCTTT. Translated: CAISDLPGQAMNTEAFF.

In this sample, this clonotype turned up many times. The chain uses TRBV7-9 and TRBJ2-1; D gene unclear. The V gene's germline CDR1 is SEHNR and CDR2 FQNEAQ (reference sequence). The CDR3 sequence is 13 residues long. V was cut by 4 bases and J by 9 bases, with 13 bases left in between. The CDR3 here is CASSSKGSIEQFF. Written as DNA, the CDR3 is TGTGCCAGCAGCTCAAAAGGATCAATTGAGCAGTTCTTC.

The chain has TRBV29-1 and TRBJ1-2; 8 bases fit TRBD1. Germline CDR1 and CDR2: SQVTM and ANQGSEA. The CDR3 loop spans 14 amino acids. The ends lost 3 bases at V and 9 bases at J; junction bases unmatched: 12. The CDR3 spells CSVDSQGARMSYTF. CDR3 bases: TGCAGCGTTGATTCCCAGGGGGCTAGAATGAGCTACACCTTC.

As concerns this clonotype: The final CDR3 position lacks the conserved phenylalanine or tryptophan, pointing to a likely read error. The chain couples TRBV5-1 to TRBJ2-7; 10 bases line up with TRBD1. The CDR3 runs 14 residues. Germline CDR1 and CDR2: SGHRS and YFSETQ. V shed 4 bases, J shed 3 bases, and the junction held 4 bases outside the gene matches. CDR3 nucleotides: TGCGCCAGCAGCCCCAGGACAGGGGGCTACGAGCAGTACCTC. As protein: CASSPRTGGYEQYL.

The table lists this clonotype with many counts. V is TRBV28 and J is TRBJ1-2, with D unresolved. The CDR3 totals 14 residues. V lost 2 bases to trimming and J lost 2 bases, with 9 bases between them. Looked up from germline, CDR1 is MDHEN and CDR2 is SYDVKM. In nucleotides, the CDR3 is TGTGCCAGCAGTTTACTAGCGATCAACTATGGCTACACCTTC. It codes for CASSLLAINYGYTF.

The V and J genes are TRBV10-2 and TRBJ1-1; 7 nucleotides match TRBD1. The CDR3 totals 14 residues. In germline, CDR1 is WSHSY, CDR2 SAAADI. After removal of 6 bases from V and 2 bases from J, the junction contained 6 bases not matched to a gene. CDR3 in amino acids: CASRNRGTNTEAFF. For the CDR3, the DNA is TGCGCCAGCAGAAACAGGGGAACAAACACTGAAGCTTTCTTT.

The chain has TRBV20-1 and TRBJ2-2, with D possibly matching TRBD1 (5 bases). The CDR3 totals 13 residues. With 2 bases removed from V and 4 bases from J, the gap between germline ends came to 8 bases. The V gene's germline CDR1 is DFQATT and CDR2 SNEGSKA (reference sequence). CDR3 DNA: TGCAGTGCTAGACGACAGACCACCGGGGAGCTGTTTTTT. This translates into CSARRQTTGELFF.

This clonotype was detected only a few times. The chain joins TRBV5-1 to TRBJ2-1, with 12 positions matching TRBD2. The CDR3 has 14 residues. V lost 2 bases, J lost 9 bases, and 3 bases stayed unmatched. Germline CDR1 SGHRS, CDR2 YFSETQ. The CDR3 DNA is TGCGCCAGCAGCTTTAAACTAGCGGGGGGTGAGCAGTTCTTC. Protein product: CASSFKLAGGEQFF.

Note on this clonotype: A much larger clone differs by one base, so this may be a read error. The chain has TRBV29-1 and TRBJ1-2; D might be TRBD1 (5 bases). The V and J ends lost 5 bases and 0 bases respectively, with 7 bases between them. The CDR3 runs 12 residues. Germline assignment: CDR1 SQVTM and CDR2 ANQGSEA. As DNA, the CDR3 is TGCAGCGTTCAGGGAGCTAACTATGGCTACACCTTC. It yields the protein CSVQGANYGYTF.

This chain connects TRBV27 to TRBJ1-6; 9 bases match TRBD1. V lost 7 bases and J lost 10; bases outside the gene matches: 5. Germline V lookup: CDR1 MNHEY, CDR2 SMNVEV (reference sequence). CDR3 size: 13 residues. CDR3 nucleotide sequence: TGTGCCAGCATGACAGGGGGGTCATCACCCCTCCACTTT. The encoded protein is CASMTGGSSPLHF.

This clonotype occurred a few times. This rearrangement joins TRBV27 to TRBJ1-4; TRBD1 might be the D (5 bases). Between the trimmed V and J ends, which lost 3 bases and 2 bases, there was a span of 19 bases. The CDR3 is 18 amino acids. CDR1 is MNHEY and CDR2 is SMNVEV in the germline V gene (reference sequence). The CDR3 coding sequence is TGTGCCAGCAGTTTCAGGACCCAAGGATCAGGGACTAATGAAAAACTGTTTTTT. This sequence encodes CASSFRTQGSGTNEKLFF. The whole variable domain, filled in from reference TRBV27 and TRBJ1-4, reads EAQVTQNPRYLITVTGKKLTVTCSQNMNHEYMSWYRQDPGLGLRQIYYSMNVEVTDKGDVPEGYKVSRKEKRNFPLILESPSPNQTSLYFCASSFRTQGSGTNEKLFFGSGTQLSVL.

This clonotype was observed many times. The chain uses TRBV3-1 and TRBJ2-5, with a tentative D call TRBD1 (6 bases). Germline V gene data show CDR1 as LGHDT and CDR2 as YNNKEL (reference sequence). CDR3 length equals 17 residues. With 5 bases removed from V and 5 bases from J, the gap between germline ends came to 24 bases. Here the CDR3 DNA reads TGTGCCAGCAGCAAACGTACGGGACACTCCGCCGGGGAGACCCAGTACTTC. The encoded protein is CASSKRTGHSAGETQYF.

This clonotype has only a few counts. The chain links TRBV9 to TRBJ1-2; D is undetermined. The CDR3 runs 15 residues. The germline gives CDR1 SGDLS, CDR2 YYNGEE. V gave up 0 bases and J gave up 4 bases, with 13 bases separating them. This CDR3 reads CASSVENTPAYGYTF. The CDR3 DNA reads as TGTGCCAGCAGCGTAGAAAATACACCCGCCTATGGCTACACCTTC. Filled out from reference TRBV9 and TRBJ1-2, the complete variable domain reads DSGVTQTPKHLITATGQRVTLRCSPRSGDLSVYWYQQSLDQGLQFLIQYYNGEERAKGNILERFSAQQFPDLHSELNLSSLELGDSALYFCASSVENTPAYGYTFGSGTRLTVV.

This clonotype has a count of ten or more. V usage is TRBV20-1 and J usage is TRBJ2-7, with 7 bases identical to TRBD2. J was trimmed by 4 bases and V by 3 bases; bases with no gene match: 12. There are 15 residues in the CDR3. The germline V gene has CDR1 DFQATT and CDR2 SNEGSKA (reference sequence). CDR3 sequence (DNA): TGCAGTGCTAGCTGGCGGGGAGGGAGTAAGTACGAGCAGTACTTC. This gives the protein CSASWRGGSKYEQYF.

This clonotype was seen more than once but under ten times. This chain connects TRBV20-1 to TRBJ2-2; D may match TRBD1 or TRBD2 (7 bases each). Trimming took 0 bases from V and 2 from J, leaving 19 bases between them. The CDR3 runs 18 residues. CDR1 DFQATT and CDR2 SNEGSKA come from the germline V gene (reference sequence). The CDR3 region is CSARDQGRGQANTGELFF. In nucleotides, the CDR3 is TGCAGTGCTAGAGATCAGGGGAGGGGGCAGGCCAACACCGGGGAGCTGTTTTTT.

The table lists this clonotype with many counts. The V and J genes are TRBV2 and TRBJ2-7; 8 bases fit TRBD1. V lost 3 bases, J lost 2 bases, and 3 bases stayed unmatched. Germline loops: CDR1 SNHLY, CDR2 FYNNEI. The CDR3 loop spans 14 amino acids. The CDR3 nucleotides are TGTGCCAGCAGTGACGGACAGGGAGCCTACGAGCAGTACTTC. Translation: CASSDGQGAYEQYF.

The chain recombines TRBV7-2 with TRBJ1-4; the D is unclear. The V and J ends lost 2 bases and 4 bases respectively, with 11 bases between them. The length of the CDR3 is 15 residues. CDR1 and CDR2 (germline): SGHTA, FQGNSA. The chain's CDR3 is CASSLYPLNNEKLFF. CDR3 sequence (DNA): TGTGCCAGCAGCTTATACCCCCTCAATAATGAAAAACTGTTTTTT.

The genes are TRBV19 and TRBJ1-1, with 9 bases matching TRBD1. The V segment lost 6 bases and the J segment 4 bases; nucleotides outside the gene matches: 12. Germline V gene sequence: CDR1 LNHDA, CDR2 SQIVND (reference sequence). This CDR3 has 16 residues. The CDR3 nucleotides are TGTGCCAGTAGCCGAGAGGGGCGACAGGGGGGCACTGAAGCTTTCTTT. Translating it yields CASSREGRQGGTEAFF. Full variable domain (remainder filled in from reference TRBV19 and TRBJ1-1): DGGITQSPKYLFRKEGQNVTLSCEQNLNHDAMYWYRQDPGQGLRLIYYSQIVNDFQKGDIAEGYSVSREKKESFPLTVTSAQKNPTAFYLCASSREGRQGGTEAFFGQGTRLTVV.

The gene calls are TRBV25-1 and TRBJ1-2, with D possibly matching TRBD1 (5 bases). The germline V and J ends were trimmed by 4 bases and 1 base, with 10 bases remaining between them. Germline V gene lookup returns CDR1 MGHDK and CDR2 SYGVNS. CDR3 length: 14 residues. CDR3 DNA: TGTGCCAGCAGTGGAGGACAATTTAACTATGGCTACACCTTC. This encodes CASSGGQFNYGYTF.

This clonotype appeared many times. V and J are TRBV20-1 and TRBJ1-5; D remains unclear. Germline loops: CDR1 DFQATT, CDR2 SNEGSKA (reference sequence). Trimming took 6 bases from V and 0 from J, leaving 9 bases between them. The CDR3 spans 13 residues. CDR3 residues: CSAIRNSNQPQHF. CDR3 nucleotides: TGCAGTGCAATCAGAAATAGCAATCAGCCCCAGCATTTT.

V usage is TRBV27 and J usage is TRBJ1-6; possible D gene TRBD1, 5 bases. Germline values: CDR1 MNHEY, CDR2 SMNVEV (reference sequence). The CDR3 length is 15 residues. V lost 2 bases and J lost 14, with 19 bases in between. CDR3 nucleotide sequence: TGTGCCAGCAGTTTAGGGGGGATACAACCCCGGACCCTCCACTTT. Translating gives CASSLGGIQPRTLHF.

This clonotype was counted between two and nine times. The chain is built from TRBV4-1 and TRBJ2-3; D not resolved. Germline lookup yields CDR1 MGHRA and CDR2 YSYEKL. Trimming stripped 0 bases from V and 0 bases from J, with 13 bases between. The CDR3 has 17 amino acids. DNA of the CDR3: TGCGCCAGCAGCCAAGATGCAATATCAGACAGCACAGATACGCAGTATTTT. Protein: CASSQDAISDSTDTQYF.

V and J are TRBV10-3 and TRBJ2-1, with TRBD1 matching 8 bases. The germline V gene has CDR1 ENHRY and CDR2 SYGVKD. The CDR3 is 14 amino acids. V was clipped by 7 bases and J by 8 bases; unmatched bases: 10. CDR3 sequence: CAINVAGGNDEQFF. The CDR3 DNA sequence: TGTGCCATCAACGTTGCAGGGGGCAACGATGAGCAGTTCTTC.

As concerns this clonotype: One base away lies a much larger clone, so this may be a sequencing read error. The chain employs TRBV4-2 and TRBJ2-7; 7 bases agree with TRBD2. The CDR3 extends over 12 amino acids. Germline CDR1 and CDR2: LGHNA and YNFKEQ. The ends lost 1 base at V and 6 bases at J; junction bases unmatched: 0. The CDR3 DNA reads as TGTGCCAGCAGCCAAGGGGGGGGCGAGCAGTACTTC. Encoded protein: CASSQGGGEQYF.

This clonotype was observed many times. The chain joins TRBV11-2 to TRBJ2-2, with 7 bases identical to TRBD2. The CDR3 extends over 14 amino acids. Germline CDR1 reads SGHAT; CDR2 reads FQNNGV. J gave up 7 bases and V 1 base, and 3 bases lay outside the gene matches. The CDR3 region is CASSLAGGSGELFF. The CDR3 DNA follows: TGTGCCAGCAGCTTAGCGGGAGGCAGCGGGGAGCTGTTTTTT.

The V gene is TRBV4-1, the J gene TRBJ1-1; D is unresolved. V was cut by 1 base and J by 3 bases, with 9 bases left in between. Germline CDR1 and CDR2: MGHRA and YSYEKL. This CDR3 comprises 14 residues. CDR3 coding DNA: TGCGCCAGCAGCCAAGTCGCAGTTGACACTGAAGCTTTCTTT. Its protein product is CASSQVAVDTEAFF.

The V gene is TRBV20-1, the J gene TRBJ2-1; TRBD2 matches at 12 bases. Germline values: CDR1 DFQATT, CDR2 SNEGSKA (reference sequence). This CDR3 region has 14 residues. The trim removed 6 bases at V and 9 bases at J, leaving 9 bases unmatched. In DNA form, the CDR3 reads TGCAGTGCAGATCTAGCGGGGGGGCAGAGTGAGCAGTTCTTC. Translation: CSADLAGGQSEQFF.

Of note for this clonotype: A much larger clone differs from this one at a single base, so this may be a read error. The chain couples TRBV6-1 to TRBJ2-5, with D tentatively TRBD1 (6 bases). Trimming stripped 11 bases from V and 1 base from J, with 17 bases between. Germline-derived CDR1 and CDR2 are MNHNS and SASEGT. CDR3 length equals 14 residues. The CDR3 bases are TGTGCCGCGACCCCGGGACACCTCCAAGAGACCCAGTACTTC. The encoded protein is CAATPGHLQETQYF.

As to this clonotype: With a much larger clone just one base away, this may be a read error. CDR3 loop: CASSFLPTGGDQPQHF. In DNA form, the CDR3 reads TGTGCCAGCAGCTTCTTACCGACAGGAGGGGATCAGCCCCAGCATTTT. The chain joins TRBV7-2 to TRBJ1-5; tentative D call: TRBD1 (6 bases). This CDR3 is built from 16 residues. Trimming pared 3 bases from V and 5 bases from J, leaving 17 bases between. CDR1 and CDR2 (germline): SGHTA, FQGNSA.

At least ten counts were recorded for this clonotype. The J gene is TRBJ2-7, the V gene TRBV27, with D maybe TRBD1 (6 bases). CDR1 and CDR2 (germline): MNHEY, SMNVEV (reference sequence). This CDR3 spans 15 amino acids. V shed 6 bases and J shed 2 bases, with 17 bases lying between them. Here the CDR3 DNA reads TGTGCCAGCAGCCTTTACTTGGACAGAACCTACGAGCAGTACTTC. Protein product: CASSLYLDRTYEQYF.

This clonotype was counted only a few times. The J gene is TRBJ1-2, the V gene TRBV9; a weak D match, TRBD1 (5 bases). This CDR3 has 13 amino acids. V was shortened by 0 bases and J by 4 bases, with 7 bases between the two germline ends. Germline V gives CDR1 SGDLS, CDR2 YYNGEE. The CDR3 nucleotides are TGTGCCAGCAGCGTAGGAGGGGTCTATGGCTACACCTTC. Residues: CASSVGGVYGYTF.

Ten or more counts support this clonotype. The chain recombines TRBV20-1 with TRBJ2-3; 9 bases fit TRBD2. The V segment lost 2 bases and the J segment 9 bases; nucleotides outside the gene matches: 9. The CDR3 spans 14 residues. The V gene's germline CDR1 is DFQATT and CDR2 SNEGSKA (reference sequence). CDR3 bases: TGCAGTGCTAGACCACAAGGACTAGCGCGGACGCAGTATTTT. It translates to CSARPQGLARTQYF.